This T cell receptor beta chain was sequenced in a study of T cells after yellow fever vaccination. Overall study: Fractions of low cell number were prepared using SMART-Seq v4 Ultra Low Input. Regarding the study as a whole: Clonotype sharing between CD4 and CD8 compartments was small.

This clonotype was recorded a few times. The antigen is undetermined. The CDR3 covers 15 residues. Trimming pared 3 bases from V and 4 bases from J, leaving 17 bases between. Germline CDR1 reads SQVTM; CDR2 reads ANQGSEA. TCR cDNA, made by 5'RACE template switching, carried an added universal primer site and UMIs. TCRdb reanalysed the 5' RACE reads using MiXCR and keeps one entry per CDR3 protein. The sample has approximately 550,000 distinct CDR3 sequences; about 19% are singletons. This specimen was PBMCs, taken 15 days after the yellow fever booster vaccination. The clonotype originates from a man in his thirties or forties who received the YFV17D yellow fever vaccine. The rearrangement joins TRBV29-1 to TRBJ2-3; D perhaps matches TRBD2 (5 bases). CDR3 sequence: CSVEPLGFSADTQYF. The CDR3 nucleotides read TGCAGCGTTGAGCCCCTCGGGTTTAGCGCAGATACGCAGTATTTT.